The present T cell receptor beta chain was sequenced within a study of T cells after posttransplantation cyclophosphamide. This clone was recorded many times. Antigen unknown. Busulfan-fludarabine conditioning, marrow transplant, and cyclophosphamide on days +3 and +4 were administered. The method was immunoSEQ multiplex PCR; TCRdb's version includes in-frame clones alone and lacks a portion of them. The record shows 24,000 or so clones for this sample, with no singletons present. Study-level points and caveats: After PTCy, TRB diversity resembled that of CNI/methotrexate controls.

The CDR3 contains 15 residues. Germline V gene sequence: CDR1 KGHSH, CDR2 LQKENI. V shed 6 bases, J shed 6 bases, and the junction held 12 bases outside the gene matches. The sequences come from PBMCs, collected after allogeneic stem cell transplant with posttransplant cyclophosphamide. The chain recombines TRBV18 with TRBJ2-7, with 9 bases lining up with TRBD1. The receptor's source is a male patient in his late teens or twenties who received an allogeneic stem cell transplant from a related donor, was CMV-positive, and had no GVHD. Some of the T cells might come from the graft donor. CDR3 coding DNA: TGTGCCAGCTCCGAGCTAGGGACAGGGCCAGGCGAGCAGTACTTC. Translated: CASSELGTGPGEQYF.